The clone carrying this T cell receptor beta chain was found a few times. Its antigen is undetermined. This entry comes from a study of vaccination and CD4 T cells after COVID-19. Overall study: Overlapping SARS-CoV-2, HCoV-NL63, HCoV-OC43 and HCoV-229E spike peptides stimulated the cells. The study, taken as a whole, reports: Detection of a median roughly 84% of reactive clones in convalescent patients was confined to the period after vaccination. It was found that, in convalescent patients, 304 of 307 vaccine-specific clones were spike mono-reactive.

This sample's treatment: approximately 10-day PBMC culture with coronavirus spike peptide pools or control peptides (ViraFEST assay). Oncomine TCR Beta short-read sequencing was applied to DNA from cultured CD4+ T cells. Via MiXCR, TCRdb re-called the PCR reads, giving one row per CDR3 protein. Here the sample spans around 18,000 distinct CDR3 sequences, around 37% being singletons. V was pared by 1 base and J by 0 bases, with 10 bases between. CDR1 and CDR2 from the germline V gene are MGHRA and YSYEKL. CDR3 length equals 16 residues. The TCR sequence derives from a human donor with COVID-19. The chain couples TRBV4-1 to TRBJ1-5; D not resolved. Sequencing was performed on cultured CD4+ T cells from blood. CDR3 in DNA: TGCGCCAGCAGCCAAGGGGGTGCCTATAGCAATCAGCCCCAGCATTTT. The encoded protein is CASSQGGAYSNQPQHF.